The 24 T cell receptor beta chains reported below all come from one sample, sequenced in a study of cytomegalovirus exposure and HLA in healthy donors. 13 Jbeta primers and 60 Vbeta primers were used for the PCR. TCRdb keeps only in-frame clones here, not all; method: immunoSEQ multiplex PCR. This table has 150,000 to 200,000 clones, roughly 80% appearing once. The sample taken for sequencing was PBMCs. The receptors here all came from a middle-aged woman in good health and CMV-seronegative.

V usage is TRBV11-2 and J usage is TRBJ2-3; D unclear. The V end lost 3 bases, the J end lost 0 bases, and 7 bases lay between the germline ends. The CDR3 contains 14 residues. Germline CDR1 is SGHAT and CDR2 is FQNNGV. The DNA for the CDR3 is TGTGCCAGCAGCTTCGGTACTAGCACAGATACGCAGTATTTT. Translating gives CASSFGTSTDTQYF.

The rearrangement joins TRBV7-2 to TRBJ2-5, with TRBD1 identical over 7 bases. The assigned J gene may be wrong: the sequence end matches TRBJ2-7 better. This CDR3 comprises 14 residues. CDR1 is SGHTA and CDR2 is FQGNSA in the germline V gene. CDR3 in amino acids: CASSPRGGESEQYF. CDR3 in DNA: TGTGCCAGCAGTCCTCGAGGGGGCGAGTCCGAGCAGTACTTC.

The rearrangement joins TRBV6-5 to TRBJ1-2, with a possible D match to TRBD1 (6 bases). Trimming cost V 5 bases and J 8 bases, with 12 bases left between them. The CDR3 sequence is 12 residues long. The germline gives CDR1 MNHEY, CDR2 SVGAGI. The DNA of the CDR3 is TGTGCCAGCAGTACCACAGGGTACGGCTACACCTTC. Its protein is CASSTTGYGYTF.

The rearrangement joins TRBV5-3 to TRBJ2-1; 10 bases line up with TRBD2. TRBV5-3 is given ORF status, its function remaining uncertain. The CDR3 covers 16 residues. Trimming cost V 4 bases and J 3 bases; bases outside gene matches: 7. CDR3 DNA sequence: TGTGCCAGAAGCGCGATCACTAGCGGGGACTACAATGAGCAGTTCTTC. It yields the protein CARSAITSGDYNEQFF.

V usage is TRBV2 and J usage is TRBJ2-2; D remains unclear. This CDR3 region has 14 residues. The V gene's germline CDR1 is SNHLY and CDR2 FYNNEI. V lost 8 bases, J lost 2 bases, and 12 bases lay in between. The CDR3 nucleotides read TGTGCCAGCGGCGGTCCTATTAACACCGGGGAGCTGTTTTTT. This gives the protein CASGGPINTGELFF.

This chain joins TRBV19 and TRBJ1-6, with 8 bases lining up with TRBD1. V lost 6 bases and J lost 6; bases outside the gene matches: 4. CDR3 length equals 14 residues. The germline V gene encodes CDR1 LNHDA and CDR2 SQIVND (reference sequence). CDR3 region: CASRTGQVNSPLHF. The DNA of the CDR3 is TGTGCCAGTAGGACGGGACAGGTTAATTCACCCCTCCACTTT. Full variable domain (outside the CDR3, taken from reference TRBV19 and TRBJ1-6): DGGITQSPKYLFRKEGQNVTLSCEQNLNHDAMYWYRQDPGQGLRLIYYSQIVNDFQKGDIAEGYSVSREKKESFPLTVTSAQKNPTAFYLCASRTGQVNSPLHFGNGTRLTVT.

The V gene is TRBV5-6, the J gene TRBJ1-2, with D unresolved. The V end lost 4 bases, the J end lost 5 bases, and 9 bases lay between the germline ends. CDR1 SGHDT and CDR2 YYEEEE come from the germline V gene. CDR3 size: 12 residues. This chain's CDR3 is CASSQALYGYTF. CDR3 nucleotides: TGTGCCAGCAGCCAGGCCCTTTATGGCTACACCTTC.

This chain links TRBV7-6 with TRBJ1-3, with a tentative D call TRBD1 (6 bases). This CDR3 comprises 15 residues. The ends were cut back, 5 bases at V and 4 bases at J, with 15 bases in the middle. Germline V CDR1 and CDR2: SGHVS, FNYEAQ. This CDR3 reads CASSIDRSSGNTIYF. The CDR3 DNA follows: TGTGCCAGCAGCATCGACAGGAGCTCAGGAAACACCATATATTTT.

V and J are TRBV2 and TRBJ2-3; 7 nucleotides align to TRBD2. From germline, CDR1 is SNHLY and CDR2 FYNNEI. After removal of 4 bases from V and 3 bases from J, the junction contained 4 bases not matched to a gene. This CDR3 is built from 14 residues. The CDR3 loop reads CASSVGEGTDTQYF. CDR3 sequence (DNA): TGTGCCAGCAGTGTCGGGGAGGGAACAGATACGCAGTATTTT.

The V and J genes are TRBV11-1 and TRBJ2-2; 13 bases are shared with TRBD2. V shed 4 bases, J shed 0 bases, and the junction held 2 bases outside the gene matches. Germline V CDR1 and CDR2: SGHAT, FQDESV (reference sequence). This CDR3 contains 17 residues. The CDR3 bases are TGTGCCAGCAGCTCGACTAGCGGGAGGTCGAACACCGGGGAGCTGTTTTTT. Translation: CASSSTSGRSNTGELFF.

The chain links TRBV5-4 to TRBJ2-6; D ambiguous. The ends were cut back, 1 base at V and 0 bases at J, with 5 bases in the middle. Germline assignment: CDR1 SGHNT and CDR2 YYREEE (reference sequence). This CDR3 is built from 15 residues. This chain's CDR3 is CASSLTSSGANVLTF. In DNA, the CDR3 is TGTGCCAGCAGCTTGACCAGCTCTGGGGCCAACGTCCTGACTTTC.

This chain links TRBV4-3 with TRBJ2-7; 9 bases map to TRBD1. Per germline, CDR1 LGHNA and CDR2 YSLEER. The length of the CDR3 is 15 residues. The V segment lost 1 base and the J segment 4 bases; nucleotides outside the gene matches: 5. CDR3 in amino acids: CASSQGTGDLYEQYF. The CDR3 DNA reads TGCGCCAGCAGCCAAGGGACAGGGGATTTATACGAGCAGTACTTC.

As regards this clone: This CDR3 is also generated by other DNA sequences in the sample. The chain employs TRBV5-1 and TRBJ1-2; no reliable D call. CDR1 SGHRS and CDR2 YFSETQ come from the germline V gene. V was cut by 0 bases and J by 2 bases, with 8 bases left in between. The CDR3 is 14 residues long. The CDR3 DNA is TGCGCCAGCAGCTTGGACGGGTTGAACTATGGCTACACCTTC. It specifies CASSLDGLNYGYTF.

The chain is built from TRBV7-2 and TRBJ1-2; 10 nucleotides line up with TRBD1. This CDR3 region has 14 residues. CDR1 SGHTA and CDR2 FQGNSA come from the germline V gene. Trimming took 5 bases from V and 7 from J; bases not matched to a gene: 7. The CDR3 nucleotides are TGTGCCAGCAGCCCAGACAGGGGGCTTAGTGGCTACACCTTC. Translation: CASSPDRGLSGYTF.

V is TRBV6-1 and J is TRBJ1-1, with D hard to call. Between the trimmed V and J ends, which lost 4 bases and 1 base, there was a span of 7 bases. Germline loops: CDR1 MNHNS, CDR2 SASEGT. The CDR3 spans 13 residues. The CDR3 DNA reads TGTGCCAGCAGTGCACAGCAGAACACTGAAGCTTTCTTT. Protein: CASSAQQNTEAFF.

This chain links TRBV9 with TRBJ2-2; TRBD2 aligns across 7 bases. The CDR3 has 15 amino acids. Per germline, CDR1 SGDLS and CDR2 YYNGEE. V lost 0 bases, J lost 4 bases, and 3 bases stayed unmatched. The CDR3 DNA reads as TGTGCCAGCAGCGTAGGACTAGCCGGCACCGGGGAGCTGTTTTTT. This translates into CASSVGLAGTGELFF. The full variable domain, with the rest looked up from reference TRBV9 and TRBJ2-2, is DSGVTQTPKHLITATGQRVTLRCSPRSGDLSVYWYQQSLDQGLQFLIQYYNGEERAKGNILERFSAQQFPDLHSELNLSSLELGDSALYFCASSVGLAGTGELFFGEGSRLTVL.

The CDR3 region is CASSAITTGGLVYGYTF. DNA for the CDR3: TGTGCCAGCAGTGCCATAACGACAGGGGGATTGGTTTATGGCTACACCTTC. The gene calls are TRBV2 and TRBJ1-2, with 9 bases matching TRBD1. Germline lookup yields CDR1 SNHLY and CDR2 FYNNEI. CDR3 length: 17 residues. Unmatched junction bases numbered 14, after V lost 4 bases and J lost 5 bases.

The J gene is TRBJ2-2, the V gene TRBV9, with 7 positions matching TRBD2. CDR1 is SGDLS, CDR2 YYNGEE, per germline. The junction had 2 bases not matched to a gene; V was cut back by 2 bases and J by 4 bases. The CDR3 contains 14 residues. The CDR3 coding sequence is TGTGCCAGCAGCGTCGGACTAGTCACCGGGGAGCTGTTTTTT. This encodes CASSVGLVTGELFF.

Remarks on this clone: A read error may account for a junction end that differs from germline. The gene calls are TRBV7-9 and TRBJ1-5, with a weak D call TRBD1 (5 bases). Germline CDR1 SEHNR, CDR2 FQNEAQ (reference sequence). The length of the CDR3 is 17 residues. The CDR3 DNA is TGTTCCAGCAGCTTTCACCGGGACTCCGGGTACAATCAGCCCCAGCATTTT. As protein: CSSSFHRDSGYNQPQHF.

This sequence joins TRBV5-1 and TRBJ2-3; 10 nucleotides line up with TRBD2. The CDR3 has 15 residues. Germline V CDR1 and CDR2: SGHRS, YFSETQ. V shed 2 bases and J 4 bases; nucleotides not matched to a gene: 4. The CDR3 reads CASSLSGGAADTQYF. The DNA for the CDR3 is TGCGCCAGCAGCTTAAGCGGGGGGGCGGCAGATACGCAGTATTTT.

This clone came up a few times. This chain uses TRBV28 with TRBJ1-2; D not certain. The germline V and J ends were trimmed by 1 base and 8 bases, with 11 bases remaining between them. This CDR3 is 13 amino acids long. Germline V gives CDR1 MDHEN, CDR2 SYDVKM. The CDR3 DNA reads TGTGCCAGCAGTTTATTAGGGAGGCAGGGCTACACCTTC. Translation gives CASSLLGRQGYTF.

This rearrangement joins TRBV7-2 to TRBJ2-7; D unresolved. CDR3 length equals 14 residues. CDR1 is SGHTA and CDR2 is FQGNSA in the germline V gene. V lost 0 bases, J lost 6 bases, and 12 bases lay in between. The CDR3 DNA reads as TGTGCCAGCAGCTTAGCGCTGAGTAGTTCCGAGCAGTACTTC. Encoded protein: CASSLALSSSEQYF.

This clone was observed once. The chain combines TRBV7-3 with TRBJ1-1, with D unresolved. CDR3 length: 16 amino acids. With 0 bases removed from V and 4 bases from J, the gap between germline ends came to 15 bases. Germline CDR1 and CDR2: SGHTA and FQGTGA. The CDR3 sequence: CASSLTPGYLGTEAFF. The CDR3 DNA reads as TGTGCCAGCAGCTTAACCCCGGGTTATTTAGGCACTGAAGCTTTCTTT.

This clone came up once. The CDR3 DNA reads TGTGCCAGCAGCTTAGCGGGGCTCGGGTCACCCCTCCACTTT. Its protein product is CASSLAGLGSPLHF. V and J are TRBV11-1 and TRBJ1-6; tentative D call: TRBD1 (5 bases). The CDR3 covers 14 residues. V shed 0 bases and J shed 10 bases, with 10 bases lying between them. Germline CDR1 is SGHAT and CDR2 is FQDESV (reference sequence). Full variable domain (outside the CDR3, taken from reference TRBV11-1 and TRBJ1-6): EAEVAQSPRYKITEKSQAVAFWCDPISGHATLYWYRQILGQGPELLVQFQDESVVDDSQLPKDRFSAERLKGVDSTLKIQPAELGDSAMYLCASSLAGLGSPLHFGNGTRLTVT.